This TCR beta chain was sequenced during a study of identical twins. Study conclusions and caveats: Models underestimated TCR alpha sharing (out-of-frame) in monozygotic twins. The abundant beta clonotypes from cord blood had fewer insertions, and memory repertoires had none of this.

The CDR3 length is 12 residues. Trimming cost V 5 bases and J 4 bases; bases outside gene matches: 4. Germline CDR1 is SQVTM and CDR2 is ANQGSEA. This clonotype was picked up many times. As yet, its antigen is unknown. Unique molecular identifiers were present on cDNA, and template switching added a universal primer site. TCRdb itself ran the 5' RACE reads through MiXCR, one entry per CDR3 protein. Seen here are more than 650,000 distinct CDR3 sequences, around 5.7% observed once, and the top ten hold 1.5% to 2%. The sequencing sample was made of naive T cells sorted from blood. This sequence was found in a man in his late teens or twenties in good health. The V and J genes are TRBV29-1 and TRBJ1-1, with 7 positions matching TRBD1. The CDR3 spells CSVQSGGTEAFF. DNA of the CDR3: TGCAGCGTTCAGTCAGGGGGCACTGAAGCTTTCTTT.